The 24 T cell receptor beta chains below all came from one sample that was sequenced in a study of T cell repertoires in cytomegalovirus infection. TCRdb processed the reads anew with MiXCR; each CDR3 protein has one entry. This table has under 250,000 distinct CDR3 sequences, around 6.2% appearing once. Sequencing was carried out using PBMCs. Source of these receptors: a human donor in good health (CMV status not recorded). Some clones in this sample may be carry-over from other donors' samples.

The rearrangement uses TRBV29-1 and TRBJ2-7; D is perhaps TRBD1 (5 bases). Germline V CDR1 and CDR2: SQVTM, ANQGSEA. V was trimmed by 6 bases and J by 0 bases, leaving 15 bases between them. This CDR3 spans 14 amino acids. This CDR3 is CSVIDRSGSYEQYF. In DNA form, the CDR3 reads TGCAGCGTCATAGACAGATCCGGCTCCTACGAGCAGTACTTC.

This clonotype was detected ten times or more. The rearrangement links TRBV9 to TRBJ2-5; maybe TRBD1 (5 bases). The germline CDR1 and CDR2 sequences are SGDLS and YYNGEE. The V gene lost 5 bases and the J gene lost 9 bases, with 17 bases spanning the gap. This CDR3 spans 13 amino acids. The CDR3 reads CASSRGSQAPQYF. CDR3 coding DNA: TGTGCCAGCAGTAGAGGATCACAGGCGCCCCAGTACTTC.

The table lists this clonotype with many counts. CDR3 region: CSAGTGKTNYGYTF. The DNA for the CDR3 is TGCAGTGCCGGGACAGGGAAAACTAACTATGGCTACACCTTC. The chain uses TRBV20-1 and TRBJ1-2; 9 nucleotides align to TRBD1. Germline CDR1 DFQATT, CDR2 SNEGSKA (reference sequence). Trimming at V came to 6 bases and at J to 0 bases, leaving 5 bases not matched to a gene. The CDR3 extends over 14 amino acids.

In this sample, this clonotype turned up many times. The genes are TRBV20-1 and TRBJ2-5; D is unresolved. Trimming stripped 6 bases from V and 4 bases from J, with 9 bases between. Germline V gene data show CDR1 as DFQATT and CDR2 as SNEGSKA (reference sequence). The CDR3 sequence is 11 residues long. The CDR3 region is CSAGSLETQYF. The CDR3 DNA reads TGCAGTGCCGGCTCCTTAGAGACCCAGTACTTC.

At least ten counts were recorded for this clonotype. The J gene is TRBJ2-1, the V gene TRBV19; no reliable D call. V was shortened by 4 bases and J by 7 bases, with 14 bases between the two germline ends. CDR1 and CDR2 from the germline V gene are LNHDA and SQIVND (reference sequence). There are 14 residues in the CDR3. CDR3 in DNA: TGTGCCAGTAGTAGAAGTAACCCCGGGAATGAGCAGTTCTTC. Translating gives CASSRSNPGNEQFF.

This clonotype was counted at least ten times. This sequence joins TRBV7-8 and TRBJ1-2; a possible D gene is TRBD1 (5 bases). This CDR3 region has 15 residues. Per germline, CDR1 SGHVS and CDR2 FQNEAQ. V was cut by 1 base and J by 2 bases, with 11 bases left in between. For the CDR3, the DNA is TGTGCCAGCAGCTTAGGGGGCGATTTAAACTATGGCTACACCTTC. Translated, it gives CASSLGGDLNYGYTF.

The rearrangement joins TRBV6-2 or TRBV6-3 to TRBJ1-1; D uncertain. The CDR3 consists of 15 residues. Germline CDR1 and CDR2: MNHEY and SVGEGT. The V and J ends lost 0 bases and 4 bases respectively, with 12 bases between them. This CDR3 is CASSYSPLLGTEAFF. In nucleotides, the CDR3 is TGTGCCAGCAGTTACTCCCCCCTTCTGGGCACTGAAGCTTTCTTT.

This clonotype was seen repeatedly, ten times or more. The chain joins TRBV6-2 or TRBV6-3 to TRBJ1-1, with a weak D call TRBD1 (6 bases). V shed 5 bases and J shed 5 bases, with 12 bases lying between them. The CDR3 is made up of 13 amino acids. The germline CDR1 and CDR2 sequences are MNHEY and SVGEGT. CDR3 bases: TGTGCCAGCAGTCTGACAACAGGGACTGAAGCTTTCTTT. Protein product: CASSLTTGTEAFF.

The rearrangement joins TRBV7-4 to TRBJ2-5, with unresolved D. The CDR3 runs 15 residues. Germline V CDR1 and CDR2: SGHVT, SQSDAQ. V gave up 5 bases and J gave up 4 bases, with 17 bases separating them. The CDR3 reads CASSLQRVGSETQYF. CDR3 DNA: TGTGCCAGCAGCCTCCAAAGGGTCGGATCAGAGACCCAGTACTTC.

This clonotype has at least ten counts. The CDR3 protein is CSARDRAYEQYF. The CDR3 nucleotides read TGCAGTGCTAGGGACCGTGCCTACGAGCAGTACTTC. This sequence joins TRBV20-1 and TRBJ2-7; D is undetermined. CDR1 DFQATT and CDR2 SNEGSKA come from the germline V gene (reference sequence). The CDR3 totals 12 residues. V dropped 3 bases and J dropped 2 bases, with 8 bases sitting between them.

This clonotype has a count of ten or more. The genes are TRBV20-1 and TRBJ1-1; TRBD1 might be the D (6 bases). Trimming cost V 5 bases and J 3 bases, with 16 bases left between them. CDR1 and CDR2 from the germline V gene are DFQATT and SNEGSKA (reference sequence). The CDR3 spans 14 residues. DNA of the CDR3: TGCAGTGCTCCACACAGGGATTGGTACACTGAAGCTTTCTTT. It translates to CSAPHRDWYTEAFF.

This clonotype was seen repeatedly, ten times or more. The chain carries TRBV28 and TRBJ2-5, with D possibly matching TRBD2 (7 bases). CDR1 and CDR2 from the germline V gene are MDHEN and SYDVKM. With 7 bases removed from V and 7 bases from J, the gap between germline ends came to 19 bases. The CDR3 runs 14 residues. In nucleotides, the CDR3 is TGTGCCAGCAAAGGGGGGGGCAGTGGTGTGACCCAGTACTTC. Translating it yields CASKGGGSGVTQYF.

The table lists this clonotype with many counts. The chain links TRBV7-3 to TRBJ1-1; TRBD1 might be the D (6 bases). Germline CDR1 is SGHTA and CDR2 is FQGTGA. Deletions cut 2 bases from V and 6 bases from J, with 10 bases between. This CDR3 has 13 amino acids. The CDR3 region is CASSLLRTAEAFF. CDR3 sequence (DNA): TGTGCCAGCAGCTTACTTCGGACAGCTGAAGCTTTCTTT.

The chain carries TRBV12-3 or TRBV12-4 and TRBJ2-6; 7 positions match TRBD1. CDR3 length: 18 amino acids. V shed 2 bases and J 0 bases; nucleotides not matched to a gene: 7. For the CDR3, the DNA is TGTGCCAGCAGTTTACCCCGACAGGGTGCCTCTGGGGCCAACGTCCTGACTTTC. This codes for CASSLPRQGASGANVLTF.

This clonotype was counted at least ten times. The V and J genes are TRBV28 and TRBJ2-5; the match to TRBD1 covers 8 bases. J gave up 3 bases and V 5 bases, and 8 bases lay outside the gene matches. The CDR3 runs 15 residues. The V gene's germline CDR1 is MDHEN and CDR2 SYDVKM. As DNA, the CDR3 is TGTGCCAGCAGTCCGTCGACAGGGGCCGAAGAGACCCAGTACTTC. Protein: CASSPSTGAEETQYF.

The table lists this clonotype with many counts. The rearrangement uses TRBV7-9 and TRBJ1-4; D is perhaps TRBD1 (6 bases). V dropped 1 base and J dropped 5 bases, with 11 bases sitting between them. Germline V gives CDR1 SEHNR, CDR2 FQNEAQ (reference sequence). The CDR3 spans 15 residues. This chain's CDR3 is CASSLVRTENEKLFF. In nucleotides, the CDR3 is TGTGCCAGCAGCTTAGTTCGGACAGAGAATGAAAAACTGTTTTTT. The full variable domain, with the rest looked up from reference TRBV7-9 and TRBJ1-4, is DTGVSQNPRHKITKRGQNVTFRCDPISEHNRLYWYRQTLGQGPEFLTYFQNEAQLEKSRLLSDRFSAERPKGSFSTLEIQRTEQGDSAMYLCASSLVRTENEKLFFGSGTQLSVL.

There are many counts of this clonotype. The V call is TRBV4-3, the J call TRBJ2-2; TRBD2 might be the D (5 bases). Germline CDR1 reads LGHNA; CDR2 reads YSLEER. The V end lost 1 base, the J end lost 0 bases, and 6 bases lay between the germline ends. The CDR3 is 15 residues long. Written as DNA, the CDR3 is TGCGCCAGCAGCCAAGGCGGGCCGAACACCGGGGAGCTGTTTTTT. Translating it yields CASSQGGPNTGELFF.

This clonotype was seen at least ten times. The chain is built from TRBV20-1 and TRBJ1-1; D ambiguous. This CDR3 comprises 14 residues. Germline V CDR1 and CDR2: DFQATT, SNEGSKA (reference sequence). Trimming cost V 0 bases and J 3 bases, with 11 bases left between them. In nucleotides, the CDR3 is TGCAGTGCTAGAGATTTCAGGTATGACACTGAAGCTTTCTTT. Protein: CSARDFRYDTEAFF.

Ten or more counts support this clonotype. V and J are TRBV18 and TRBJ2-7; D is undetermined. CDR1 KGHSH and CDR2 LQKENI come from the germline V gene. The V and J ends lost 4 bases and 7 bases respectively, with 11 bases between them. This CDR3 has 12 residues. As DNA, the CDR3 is TGTGCCAGCTCACACCTTCCCGGGGAGCAGTACTTC. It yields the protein CASSHLPGEQYF.

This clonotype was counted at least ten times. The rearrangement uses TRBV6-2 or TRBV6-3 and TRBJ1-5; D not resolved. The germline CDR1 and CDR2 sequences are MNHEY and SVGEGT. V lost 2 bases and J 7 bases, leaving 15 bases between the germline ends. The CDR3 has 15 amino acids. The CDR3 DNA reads TGTGCCAGCAGTTACCCAGTTGAGGGCGGACAGCCCCAGCATTTT. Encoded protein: CASSYPVEGGQPQHF.

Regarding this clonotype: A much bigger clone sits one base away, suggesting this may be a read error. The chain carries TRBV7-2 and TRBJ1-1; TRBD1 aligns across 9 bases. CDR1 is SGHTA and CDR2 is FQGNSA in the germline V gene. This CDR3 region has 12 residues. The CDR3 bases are TGTGCCATCAGCAGACAGGGGGCTGAAGCTTTCTTT. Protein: CAISRQGAEAFF.

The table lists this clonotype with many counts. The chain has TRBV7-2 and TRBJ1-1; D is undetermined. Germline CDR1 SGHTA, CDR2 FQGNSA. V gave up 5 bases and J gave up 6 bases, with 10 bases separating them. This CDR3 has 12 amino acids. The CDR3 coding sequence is TGTGCCAGCAGCCAACGGCTGGCTGAAGCTTTCTTT. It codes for CASSQRLAEAFF.

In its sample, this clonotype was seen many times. CDR3 nucleotides: TGTGCCAGCGACCCTTATCAGGACCAAGAGACCCAGTACTTC. Its translation: CASDPYQDQETQYF. The gene calls are TRBV6-2 or TRBV6-3 and TRBJ2-5; D call uncertain. V was cut by 8 bases and J by 0 bases, with 13 bases left in between. The germline V gene has CDR1 MNHEY and CDR2 SVGEGT. The CDR3 runs 14 residues.

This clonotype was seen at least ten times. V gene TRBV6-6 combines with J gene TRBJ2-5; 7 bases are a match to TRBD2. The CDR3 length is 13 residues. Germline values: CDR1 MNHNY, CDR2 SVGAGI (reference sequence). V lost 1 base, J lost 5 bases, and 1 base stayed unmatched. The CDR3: CASSYWGGETQYF. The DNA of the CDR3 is TGTGCCAGCAGTTACTGGGGGGGGGAGACCCAGTACTTC.